This TCR beta chain was recovered during a study of T cell clonotyping in hematopoietic cell transplantation. Regarding the study as a whole: At the given depth, recipient repertoires were over 97% de novo clonotypes. Pathologically expanded recipient clonotypes increased progressively from day 30 to day 180 as diversity fell.

Germline CDR1 is MNHEY and CDR2 is SVGAGI. The CDR3 is 16 residues long. V dropped 0 bases and J dropped 6; count of bases not matched to a gene: 7. Assay: immunoSEQ multiplex PCR; the TCRdb copy retains only in-frame clones and omits some. This table has 69,000 or so clones, roughly 94% appearing once. On this clone: Its target is unknown.

This rearrangement joins TRBV6-5 to TRBJ2-3, with 9 bases fitting TRBD2. The sample consisted of peripheral blood mononuclear cells. This sequence originates from a man between 45 and 60 years old in good health. Some clones in this sample may be carry-over from other donors' samples. This chain's CDR3 is CASSYSGGGAADTQYF. The CDR3 DNA reads TGTGCCAGCAGTTACTCGGGCGGGGGGGCCGCCGATACGCAGTATTTT.